Included here is one T cell receptor (beta chain) sequence, with context. The antigen is not known. The CDR3 consists of 16 residues. V was clipped by 5 bases and J by 4 bases, with 17 bases between them. Germline assignment: CDR1 SGHVS and CDR2 FNYEAQ. The protocol was immunoSEQ multiplex PCR, while the TCRdb copy is restricted to in-frame clones and leaves out a portion. The sample carries around 46,000 clones, over 75% recorded once. This specimen comes from a study of OX40 agonist ivuxolimab in advanced cancers. The overall study: Anti-PD-1, anti-PD-L1 or anti-CTLA-4 therapy given earlier was allowed, and about 38% had some.

General study findings and limits: Low normalized T-cell clonal expansion also characterized some of the nonresponders. Relative to CD4+, CD8+ T cells held more expanded clones on average.

This material consisted of CD4+ or CD8+ T cells sorted from blood, taken in a trial of the OX40 agonist ivuxolimab. The chain links TRBV7-6 to TRBJ2-2; TRBD1 is a possible D gene (5 bases). The TCR originated in an adult with an advanced solid tumor such as melanoma, head and neck, liver or kidney cancer. In DNA form, the CDR3 reads TGTGCCAGCAGCAACGGAGAAGGGGCCCTCACCGGGGAGCTGTTTTTT. Residues: CASSNGEGALTGELFF.